This T cell receptor (beta chain) was observed in a study of tumor-infiltrating lymphocytes in primary liver carcinoma. Whole-study results and caveats: In tumor-adjacent and tumor-blood pairs, overlap was lower than in tumor region pairs.

Comment on this clonotype: The antigen remains undetermined. A junction boundary mismatches the germline segment, possibly from a read error.

Germline CDR1 and CDR2: MNHEY and SVGEGT. The CDR3 is 15 residues long. From about 0.5 ug of total RNA, TCR beta-specific cDNA was reverse-transcribed using a constant-region primer. Slightly modified ARM-PCR served as the procedure for the TCR beta libraries. These libraries came from three rounds of nested multiplex PCR. Amplification in the first two PCR rounds was performed using TRBV1-TRBV30 forward primers and a C-beta reverse primer for roughly 10 cycles each. TCRdb analysed the multiplex PCR reads with MiXCR anew, one entry per CDR3 protein. The data show about 54,000 distinct CDR3 sequences, with 70% to 80% seen just once and roughly 24% held by the top ten. Between about 19 and 34 mg of unsorted bulk tissue served as the source from which RNA and DNA were co-extracted.

J is TRBJ2-1 and V is TRBV6-2 or TRBV6-3; tentatively, D is TRBD1 (6 bases). The material sequenced was liver tumor tissue from sampling region 2. As for subset: tumor region T2, inferior pole. The TCR originated in a man aged 40-50 years with primary liver carcinoma and hepatitis B virus infection. The CDR3 loop reads CASNPPLQGYNDQFF. CDR3 nucleotides: TGTGCCAGCAACCCCCCCTTACAGGGCTACAATGACCAGTTCTTC.